This TCR beta chain was sequenced for a study of blood T cell repertoires in COVID-19. Using immunoSEQ multiplex PCR, the repertoire was profiled, and TCRdb retains in-frame clones only, with some absent. This sample carries 70,000 to 75,000 clones, less than 95% of them seen once, and the ten largest clones take under 6.5%. The CDR3 consists of 13 residues. Germline V gene sequence: CDR1 DFQATT, CDR2 SNEGSKA (reference sequence). With 3 bases removed from V and 1 base from J, the gap between germline ends came to 9 bases. The sample was peripheral blood. The source is a woman under 30 with acute or convalescent COVID-19. The chain joins TRBV20-1 to TRBJ1-1; D is ambiguous. DNA of the CDR3: TGCAGTGCTAGTTACGGGTGGAACACTGAAGCTTTCTTT. Amino acid sequence: CSASYGWNTEAFF.